These 15 T cell receptor beta chains originate from one sample sequenced in a study of beta chain features in type 1 diabetes. Notes on the study in general: Shorter TCRB CDR3s, moderately but significantly so, were found in Type 1 diabetes patients in all four CD4+ subsets.

For these receptors, no antigen is known. Expressed TCRB transcripts were sequenced, since all the RNA that had been isolated was reverse transcribed. This table comes from immunoSEQ multiplex PCR, and its TCRdb copy is limited to in-frame clones, with some not included. The data show hundreds of thousands of clones, over 12% seen once. The material sequenced was naive CD4+ T cells from blood. These receptors all come from a man aged 18 to 29 with type 1 diabetes.

The chain links TRBV5-1 to TRBJ1-4; possibly TRBD1 for D (5 bases). Germline CDR1 is SGHRS and CDR2 is YFSETQ. V lost 4 bases to trimming and J lost 6 bases, with 16 bases between them. The CDR3 covers 15 residues. This CDR3 is CASSLRQIGHEKLFF. The CDR3 DNA reads as TGCGCCAGCAGCCTTAGACAGATTGGGCATGAAAAACTGTTTTTT.

The V gene is TRBV30, the J gene TRBJ1-2; D unclear. The CDR3 has 13 residues. Deletions cut 1 base from V and 7 bases from J, with 13 bases between. Looked up from germline, CDR1 is GTSNPN and CDR2 is SVGIG (reference sequence). The CDR3 loop reads CAWSGQAAAGYTF. In DNA, the CDR3 is TGTGCCTGGAGTGGTCAGGCCGCGGCTGGCTACACCTTC.

The genes are TRBV7-2 and TRBJ1-4, with D perhaps matching TRBD1 (6 bases). Trimming cost V 1 base and J 4 bases, with 10 bases left between them. This CDR3 has 15 amino acids. Per the germline V gene, CDR1 is SGHTA and CDR2 is FQGNSA. CDR3 nucleotide sequence: TGTGCCAGCAGCTTAGTCAGGGGCCTTAATGAAAAACTGTTTTTT. This codes for CASSLVRGLNEKLFF. Filled out from reference TRBV7-2 and TRBJ1-4, the complete variable domain reads GAGVSQSPSNKVTEKGKDVELRCDPISGHTALYWYRQSLGQGLEFLIYFQGNSAPDKSGLPSDRFSAERTGGSVSTLTIQRTQQEDSAVYLCASSLVRGLNEKLFFGSGTQLSVL.

V is TRBV5-5 and J is TRBJ2-3; no clear D gene. CDR3 length equals 11 residues. The ends were cut back, 7 bases at V and 5 bases at J, with 8 bases in the middle. From germline, CDR1 is SGHKS and CDR2 YYEKEE (reference sequence). The CDR3 reads CASGSQDTQYF. CDR3 in DNA: TGTGCCAGCGGGTCACAAGATACGCAGTATTTT.

The chain uses TRBV30 and TRBJ2-3, with no clear D. The V end was cut by 3 bases, the J end by 0 bases, with 13 bases between. Germline values: CDR1 GTSNPN, CDR2 SVGIG (reference sequence). CDR3 length equals 15 residues. CDR3 sequence (DNA): TGTGCCTGGAGCCCCGGGCAGCCTAGCACAGATACGCAGTATTTT. As protein: CAWSPGQPSTDTQYF. Drawing the rest from reference TRBV30 and TRBJ2-3, the complete variable domain is SQTIHQWPATLVQPVGSPLSLECTVEGTSNPNLYWYRQAAGRGLQLLFYSVGIGQISSEVPQNLSASRPQDRQFILSSKKLLLSDSGFYLCAWSPGQPSTDTQYFGPGTRLTVL.

This clone was counted a few times. The CDR3 loop is CASSLSPGGRREQYF. CDR3 DNA: TGTGCCAGCAGTTTATCGCCCGGGGGCAGACGCGAGCAGTACTTC. The chain uses TRBV27 and TRBJ2-7, with D perhaps being TRBD1 or TRBD2 (6 bases each). V gave up 0 bases and J gave up 6 bases, with 15 bases separating them. The CDR3 is 15 amino acids. Germline-derived CDR1 and CDR2 are MNHEY and SMNVEV (reference sequence).

The chain couples TRBV10-3 to TRBJ2-5; weak D call: TRBD1 (6 bases). V was shortened by 6 bases and J by 4 bases, with 18 bases between the two germline ends. Germline loops: CDR1 ENHRY, CDR2 SYGVKD. The length of the CDR3 is 15 residues. The CDR3 loop is CAISSGAGKGETQYF. The CDR3 nucleotides are TGTGCCATCAGCTCAGGGGCCGGTAAGGGAGAGACCCAGTACTTC.

The chain couples TRBV2 to TRBJ2-1; D unclear. V lost 5 bases, J lost 0 bases, and 11 bases lay in between. This CDR3 comprises 15 residues. Germline V lookup: CDR1 SNHLY, CDR2 FYNNEI. CDR3 sequence reads: CASSSDLSSYNEQFF. The CDR3 bases are TGTGCCAGCAGTTCCGACTTGAGCTCCTACAATGAGCAGTTCTTC.

The gene calls are TRBV9 and TRBJ2-5, with D hard to call. CDR1 is SGDLS, CDR2 YYNGEE, per germline. This CDR3 is 16 amino acids long. V gave up 0 bases and J gave up 0 bases, with 12 bases separating them. The CDR3, as DNA: TGTGCCAGCAGCGTAGGGTCCTCGGACCACCAAGAGACCCAGTACTTC. It specifies CASSVGSSDHQETQYF.

The gene calls are TRBV18 and TRBJ1-5; D gene ambiguous. The length of the CDR3 is 15 residues. The germline gives CDR1 KGHSH, CDR2 LQKENI. V lost 3 bases, J lost 10 bases, and 19 bases lay in between. The CDR3 reads CASSPPSDPNYPQHF. CDR3 in DNA: TGTGCCAGCTCACCCCCCAGCGACCCCAATTACCCCCAGCATTTT.

This clone was counted between two and nine times. This chain links TRBV14 with TRBJ2-3; unclear D gene. This CDR3 spans 13 amino acids. The germline V gene encodes CDR1 SGHDN and CDR2 FVKESK. Trimming pared 0 bases from V and 3 bases from J, leaving 4 bases between. DNA of the CDR3: TGTGCCAGCAGCCAAGAAAGGACAGATACGCAGTATTTT. As protein: CASSQERTDTQYF. The full variable domain, rest sourced from reference TRBV14 and TRBJ2-3, is EAGVTQFPSHSVIEKGQTVTLRCDPISGHDNLYWYRRVMGKEIKFLLHFVKESKQDESGMPNNRFLAERTGGTYSTLKVQPAELEDSGVYFCASSQERTDTQYFGPGTRLTVL.

The CDR3 DNA sequence: TGCAGCGTTGGGGCTAGCTACGAGCAGTACTTC. Amino acid sequence: CSVGASYEQYF. This chain uses TRBV29-1 with TRBJ2-7, with D uncertain. Trimming removed 4 bases at V and 3 bases at J, with 7 bases between. The CDR3 spans 11 residues. Germline-derived CDR1 and CDR2 are SQVTM and ANQGSEA.

The chain combines TRBV5-1 with TRBJ2-5, with D perhaps matching TRBD2 (5 bases). V lost 4 bases and J lost 5, with 12 bases in between. This CDR3 contains 13 residues. The V gene's germline CDR1 is SGHRS and CDR2 YFSETQ. Here the CDR3 reads CASSPTSSETQYF. The CDR3 DNA is TGCGCCAGCAGCCCCACTAGTTCGGAGACCCAGTACTTC.

The chain uses TRBV28 and TRBJ1-2; D ambiguous. There are 14 residues in the CDR3. Trimming took off 5 bases at V and 10 bases at J, with 20 bases between the two ends. Germline V gene sequence: CDR1 MDHEN, CDR2 SYDVKM. The CDR3: CASSTPLGAASYTF. The DNA of the CDR3 is TGTGCCAGCAGTACCCCCCTGGGCGCGGCCTCCTACACCTTC.

This clone was observed a few times. The chain joins TRBV9 to TRBJ2-3, with TRBD2 matching over 10 bases. The CDR3 runs 14 residues. CDR1 SGDLS and CDR2 YYNGEE come from the germline V gene. V trimming: 4 bases; J trimming: 5 bases; junction bases outside the gene matches: 4. The CDR3 region is CASSSRTSGDTQYF. The CDR3 DNA is TGTGCCAGCAGCTCCCGGACTAGCGGAGATACGCAGTATTTT.